This T cell receptor (beta chain) was observed in a study of beta chain features in type 1 diabetes. In its sample, this clone was seen many times. Its specificity is unknown. Study-level points and caveats: Among type 1 diabetes patients, VDJ junctions had fewer insertions and more deletions.

The germline gives CDR1 SGHDT, CDR2 YYEEEE. This CDR3 comprises 14 residues. Trimming stripped 6 bases from V and 0 bases from J, with 10 bases between. On average, the one heparinised blood draw given by each donor was approximately 0.12 L. Post-sort purity exceeded 98% for all sorted populations. Reverse transcribing all isolated RNA meant expressed TCRB transcripts were sequenced. Clones were sequenced by immunoSEQ multiplex PCR, and TCRdb holds only the in-frame ones, with some missing. The sample comprises about 140,000 clones, roughly 10% of which are singletons, and 0.55% to 0.75% rests with the top ten.

The source of this sequence is a woman aged 40 to 50 in good health. The V call is TRBV5-6, the J call TRBJ1-3; D gene ambiguous. Sequencing input: central memory CD4+ T cells from blood. The CDR3 coding sequence is TGTGCCAGCACCGGACTGCACTCTGGAAACACCATATATTTT. Protein: CASTGLHSGNTIYF.